This TCR beta chain was captured in a study of Graves' ophthalmopathy and Graves' hyperthyroidism. This clonotype was detected ten times or more. The CDR3 contains 15 residues. With V trimmed by 5 bases and J by 1 base, 5 bases remained unmatched. Germline CDR1 is SNHLY and CDR2 is FYNNEI. The authors amplified TCR beta CDR3 regions from RNA transcripts. HTBI primers served in a first-round RT-PCR, which a second-round multiplex PCR followed. TCRdb re-analysed the multiplex PCR reads in MiXCR, keeping a single row per CDR3 protein. The table has approximately 410,000 distinct CDR3 sequences, about 16% seen once. Stable hyperthyroidism was defined by absence of ophthalmopathy within 18 months of follow-up. Hyperthyroidism cases were recent diagnoses of under 2 months' duration in people aged 18 to 65.

This TCR derives from a woman between 18 and 29 years old with stable Graves' hyperthyroidism. This rearrangement joins TRBV2 to TRBJ1-5, with 7 bases lining up with TRBD1. Sequenced sample: peripheral blood. The CDR3 sequence: CASSQQTGSNQPQHF. CDR3 nucleotides: TGTGCCAGCAGTCAGCAGACAGGGAGCAATCAGCCCCAGCATTTT.